This T cell receptor beta chain is drawn from a study of T-cell memory formation after mild COVID-19. TCRdb reprocessed the 5' RACE reads via MiXCR and lists one record per CDR3 protein. The data show under 600,000 distinct CDR3 sequences, roughly 20% seen once. V lost 4 bases to trimming and J lost 4 bases; unmatched junction nucleotides: 5. Germline V gives CDR1 MNHEY, CDR2 SVGAGI. This CDR3 is 16 amino acids long. This clonotype came up a few times. The receptor's source is an adult woman who had mild COVID-19 (a few samples of this study predate the infection). Cell type and time point are not known. Input material: PBMCs or a T cell subset sorted from them (not recorded which). The V gene is TRBV6-5, the J gene TRBJ2-5; 14 bases match TRBD2. The CDR3 region has the DNA TGTGCCAGCAGTTCCGATGGGACTAGCGGGAGAGAGACCCAGTACTTC. It is translated as CASSSDGTSGRETQYF.